This record concerns one T cell receptor (beta chain) sequence. This entry belongs to a study of shared T cell receptors in the human thymus. J lost 0 bases, V lost 7 bases, and 7 bases had no gene match. Germline V CDR1 and CDR2: SNHLY, FYNNEI. The CDR3 loop spans 16 amino acids. Sequencing was performed with immunoSEQ multiplex PCR; in TCRdb, only in-frame clones are kept and a portion is missing. This sample has hundreds of thousands of clones; roughly 86% occur once, and the top ten carry 0.0094%. These same data were also listed under a study on human thymus T cells. As that study records: Finnish infants who were healthy and having corrective surgery for congenital heart defects made up the donors.

The receptor was derived from a boy under two years old with a congenital heart defect. Sequencing was carried out using thymocytes. This sequence joins TRBV2 and TRBJ1-3; 9 nucleotides match TRBD1. CDR3 DNA sequence: TGTGCCAGCAATGGACAGGGGCCAACCTCTGGAAACACCATATATTTT. Encoded protein: CASNGQGPTSGNTIYF.